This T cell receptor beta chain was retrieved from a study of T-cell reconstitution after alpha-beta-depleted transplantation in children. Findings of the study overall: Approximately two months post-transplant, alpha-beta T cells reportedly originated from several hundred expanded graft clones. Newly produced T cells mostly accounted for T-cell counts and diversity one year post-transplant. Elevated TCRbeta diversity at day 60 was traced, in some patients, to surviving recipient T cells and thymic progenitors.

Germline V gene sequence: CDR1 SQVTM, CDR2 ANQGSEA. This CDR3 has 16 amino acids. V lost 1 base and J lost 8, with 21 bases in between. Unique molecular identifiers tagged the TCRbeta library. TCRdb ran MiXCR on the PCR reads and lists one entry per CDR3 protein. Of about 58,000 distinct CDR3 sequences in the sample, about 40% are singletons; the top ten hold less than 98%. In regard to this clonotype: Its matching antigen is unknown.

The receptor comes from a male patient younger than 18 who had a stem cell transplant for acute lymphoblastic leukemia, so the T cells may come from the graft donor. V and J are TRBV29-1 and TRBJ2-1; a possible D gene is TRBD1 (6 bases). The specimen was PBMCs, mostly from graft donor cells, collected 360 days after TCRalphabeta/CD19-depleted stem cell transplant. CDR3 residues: CSVEGLQGPRADEQFF. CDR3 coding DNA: TGCAGCGTTGAAGGTTTACAGGGTCCCCGCGCGGATGAGCAGTTCTTC.